Shown below are 18 T cell receptor beta chains from a single sample sequenced in a study of T-cell memory formation after mild COVID-19 listed by TCRdb under 2021. The library was prepared using 5' RACE. TCRdb shows the sequencer as Illumina NovaSeq 6000. TCRdb took the public reads, trimmed them with fastp at Q25, ran MiXCR for clone calling and kept in-frame beta chains. Duplicate CDR3 protein sequences are folded into a single record with the most common DNA and genes. This sample comprises about 360,000 distinct CDR3 sequences, approximately 15% of them detected only once. The top ten hold about 22% of the sample. The specimen was PBMCs or a T cell subset sorted from them (not recorded which). The source of these receptors is a man younger than 35 who had mild COVID-19 (a few samples of this study predate the infection). The sample titles of this study are shuffled in the database, so cell type and time point are left out; the donor was told from shared clones.

This chain joins TRBV4-3 and TRBJ2-1, with 11 nucleotides matching TRBD2. The germline gives CDR1 LGHNA, CDR2 YSLEER. Losses at the gene ends were 4 bases for V and 4 bases for J; bases not matched to a gene: 6. The CDR3 has 16 amino acids. The CDR3 coding sequence is TGCGCCAGCAGCCGGTCCGGGACTAGCGGTTACAATGAGCAGTTCTTC. Amino acid sequence: CASSRSGTSGYNEQFF.

This sequence joins TRBV12-3 or TRBV12-4 and TRBJ1-1; D possibly corresponds to TRBD1 (6 bases). With 1 base removed from V and 0 bases from J, the gap between germline ends came to 12 bases. The CDR3 is made up of 16 amino acids. DNA of the CDR3: TGTGCCAGCAGTTTAGGTCAGGGGCCTCTGAACACTGAAGCTTTCTTT. This translates into CASSLGQGPLNTEAFF.

This clonotype was found a few times. V gene TRBV11-2 combines with J gene TRBJ1-2; D not resolved. The germline CDR1 and CDR2 sequences are SGHAT and FQNNGV. The CDR3 is made up of 12 amino acids. V dropped 5 bases and J dropped 12 bases, with 16 bases sitting between them. In DNA, the CDR3 is TGTGCCAGCAGCGCCGAGCTGGGGAGCCACACCTTC. Residues: CASSAELGSHTF.

The CDR3 here is CASSLGRGGEKLFF. In DNA, the CDR3 is TGTGCCAGCAGCTTAGGCCGGGGGGGTGAAAAACTGTTTTTT. The rearrangement uses TRBV7-2 and TRBJ1-4, with a possible D match to TRBD1 (5 bases). This CDR3 is 14 amino acids long. Germline-derived CDR1 and CDR2 are SGHTA and FQGNSA. V was shortened by 1 base and J by 7 bases, with 10 bases between the two germline ends.

This clonotype was found a few times. The J gene is TRBJ1-1, the V gene TRBV20-1; D is undetermined. With 1 base removed from V and 6 bases from J, the gap between germline ends came to 15 bases. The CDR3 is 14 residues long. In germline, CDR1 is DFQATT, CDR2 SNEGSKA (reference sequence). DNA of the CDR3: TGCAGTGCTAGAGTGAATACGGGTAGAGCTGAAGCTTTCTTT. Protein: CSARVNTGRAEAFF.

The chain has TRBV4-3 and TRBJ2-3, with 10 bases that match TRBD2. The CDR3 sequence is 16 residues long. The germline gives CDR1 LGHNA, CDR2 YSLEER. V gave up 3 bases and J gave up 2 bases; unmatched junction bases: 5. DNA for the CDR3: TGCGCCAGCAGCCAGGAAGCGGGGGGGTACACAGATACGCAGTATTTT. This gives the protein CASSQEAGGYTDTQYF.

This clonotype was observed at least ten times. The chain carries TRBV5-6 and TRBJ1-5; the D is unclear. CDR3 size: 13 residues. Germline V gives CDR1 SGHDT, CDR2 YYEEEE. The V end lost 2 bases, the J end lost 1 base, and 4 bases lay between the germline ends. CDR3 amino acids: CASSFNSNQPQHF. CDR3 DNA: TGTGCCAGCAGCTTTAACAGCAATCAGCCCCAGCATTTT.

The chain couples TRBV4-1 to TRBJ1-2; possibly TRBD1 for D (6 bases). CDR3 length: 14 amino acids. The V gene's germline CDR1 is MGHRA and CDR2 YSYEKL. Trimming stripped 3 bases from V and 7 bases from J, with 15 bases between. The CDR3 loop reads CASSHPDGGLGYTF. In DNA, the CDR3 is TGCGCCAGCAGCCACCCGGACGGGGGCCTTGGCTACACCTTC.

At least ten counts were recorded for this clonotype. This chain connects TRBV7-3 to TRBJ2-2; the match to TRBD1 covers 7 bases. Per the germline V gene, CDR1 is SGHTA and CDR2 is FQGTGA. This CDR3 region has 14 residues. Losses at the gene ends were 5 bases for V and 4 bases for J; bases not matched to a gene: 4. The CDR3 DNA reads TGTGCCAGCAGCGACGGACAGGTCACCGGGGAGCTGTTTTTT. Translating it yields CASSDGQVTGELFF.

The chain recombines TRBV4-1 with TRBJ1-6; 7 positions agree with TRBD1. There are 14 residues in the CDR3. V lost 5 bases to trimming and J lost 10 bases; unmatched junction nucleotides: 8. The germline CDR1 and CDR2 sequences are MGHRA and YSYEKL. In DNA form, the CDR3 reads TGCGCCAGCAGCGCCCAACAGGGGAGCTCACCCCTCCACTTT. It encodes CASSAQQGSSPLHF.

Written as DNA, the CDR3 is TGTGCCAGCTCACCGGACAGGGTTTCTCAGCCCCAGCATTTT. This gives the protein CASSPDRVSQPQHF. The J gene is TRBJ1-5, the V gene TRBV18, with TRBD1 matching 8 bases. From germline, CDR1 is KGHSH and CDR2 LQKENI. Losses at the gene ends were 3 bases for V and 6 bases for J; bases not matched to a gene: 4. The CDR3 has 14 amino acids.

The chain combines TRBV11-2 with TRBJ2-1, with D maybe TRBD2 (7 bases). The CDR3 sequence is 19 residues long. The V end lost 1 base, the J end lost 2 bases, and 21 bases lay between the germline ends. The germline V gene encodes CDR1 SGHAT and CDR2 FQNNGV. The CDR3 sequence: CASSLAPGGGPGAYNEQFF. The CDR3, as DNA: TGTGCCAGCAGCTTAGCCCCCGGCGGGGGCCCAGGGGCCTACAATGAGCAGTTCTTC.

This clonotype was observed a handful of times. V usage is TRBV9 and J usage is TRBJ1-3; possible D gene TRBD1, 6 bases. CDR1 is SGDLS and CDR2 is YYNGEE in the germline V gene. The V end lost 4 bases, the J end lost 4 bases, and 18 bases lay between the germline ends. This CDR3 region has 16 residues. CDR3 sequence (DNA): TGTGCCAGCAGCCTACGTGGGGGGGCCGCAGGAAACACCATATATTTT. Translation: CASSLRGGAAGNTIYF. Full variable domain (remainder filled in from reference TRBV9 and TRBJ1-3): DSGVTQTPKHLITATGQRVTLRCSPRSGDLSVYWYQQSLDQGLQFLIQYYNGEERAKGNILERFSAQQFPDLHSELNLSSLELGDSALYFCASSLRGGAAGNTIYFGEGSWLTVV.

This sequence joins TRBV5-1 and TRBJ2-4; 14 positions match TRBD2. V lost 3 bases, J lost 5 bases, and 13 bases stayed unmatched. The CDR3 extends over 19 amino acids. Germline values: CDR1 SGHRS, CDR2 YFSETQ. CDR3 loop: CASSSGLAGGALAENIQYF. The CDR3 DNA reads as TGCGCCAGCAGCTCCGGACTAGCGGGGGGCGCATTGGCTGAAAACATTCAGTACTTC.

The CDR3 region is CSARKDRESPLHF. CDR3 DNA: TGCAGTGCTAGAAAGGACAGGGAATCACCCCTCCACTTT. The chain links TRBV20-1 to TRBJ1-6; 8 nucleotides match TRBD1. The germline CDR1 and CDR2 sequences are DFQATT and SNEGSKA (reference sequence). V gave up 2 bases and J gave up 10 bases; unmatched junction bases: 4. This CDR3 region has 13 residues.

The chain is built from TRBV11-2 and TRBJ2-5; D may be TRBD2 (5 bases). CDR3 length equals 16 residues. Germline V gene sequence: CDR1 SGHAT, CDR2 FQNNGV. Trimming took off 5 bases at V and 9 bases at J, with 25 bases between the two ends. Here the CDR3 DNA reads TGTGCCAGCAGCGGTAGTAGTAGGAGGACCACCGCGTCCCAGTACTTC. As protein: CASSGSSRRTTASQYF.

In this sample, this clonotype turned up a few times. This rearrangement joins TRBV7-2 to TRBJ1-1; D gene uncertain. V gave up 1 base and J gave up 4 bases, with 13 bases separating them. CDR1 SGHTA and CDR2 FQGNSA come from the germline V gene. The CDR3 is 15 amino acids. Written as DNA, the CDR3 is TGTGCCAGCAGCTTAGGTCCCCTATATGGCACTGAAGCTTTCTTT. Protein product: CASSLGPLYGTEAFF.

The chain employs TRBV5-6 and TRBJ2-3; TRBD1 matches 8 bases. Germline V gene sequence: CDR1 SGHDT, CDR2 YYEEEE. This CDR3 contains 15 residues. After removal of 7 bases from V and 4 bases from J, the junction contained 11 bases not matched to a gene. The CDR3 protein is CASSSQGAGADTQYF. The DNA for the CDR3 is TGTGCCAGCTCCTCGCAGGGGGCAGGAGCAGATACGCAGTATTTT. The whole variable domain, remainder taken from reference TRBV5-6 and TRBJ2-3, is DAGVTQSPTHLIKTRGQQVTLRCSPKSGHDTVSWYQQALGQGPQFIFQYYEEEERQRGNFPDRFSGHQFPNYSSELNVNALLLGDSALYLCASSSQGAGADTQYFGPGTRLTVL.